This T cell receptor beta chain comes out of a study of STAT5B mutations in CD4+ large granular lymphocyte leukemia. General study findings and limits: Compared with healthy controls (2/35), patient top clones favored TRBV06 (8/27). Roughly a quarter of private leukemic clonotypes occurred rarely in other patients' non-leukemic repertoires. Data were not HLA-matched across samples.

A remark on this clone: Its antigen is unknown.

Measured with immunoSEQ multiplex PCR; TCRdb has only the in-frame clones, and not every one. The repertoire holds about 21,000 clones, with 65% to 80% as singletons. The germline V gene has CDR1 SNHLY and CDR2 FYNNEI. V dropped 2 bases and J dropped 0 bases, with 5 bases sitting between them. This CDR3 has 14 residues. The sequenced sample was CD4+ T cells from blood buffy coats. This clonotype was obtained from a human donor in good health. The chain uses TRBV2 and TRBJ2-4; no firm D call. The CDR3 sequence is CASSEPIAKNIQYF. DNA for the CDR3: TGTGCCAGCAGTGAACCGATAGCCAAAAACATTCAGTACTTC.